A single sample is the source of the 20 T cell receptor beta chains below, sequenced in a study of blood T cell repertoires in COVID-19. TCRdb's table, derived via immunoSEQ multiplex PCR, lists solely in-frame clones and lacks some. The repertoire consists of a few hundred thousand clones, with roughly 86% occurring once and the leading ten covering 2.5% to 3.5%. The sample was PBMCs or T cells enriched from blood (not recorded which). The receptors were gathered from a woman aged 45-59 years who had been exposed to COVID-19.

The chain links TRBV7-9 to TRBJ1-1; D might be TRBD1 (6 bases). Germline V gene sequence: CDR1 SEHNR, CDR2 FQNEAQ (reference sequence). V lost 0 bases and J 1 base, leaving 9 bases between the germline ends. CDR3 length: 15 amino acids. This CDR3 reads CASSLAQGRNTEAFF. The CDR3 DNA reads as TGTGCCAGCAGCTTAGCTCAGGGGCGGAACACTGAAGCTTTCTTT.

This chain links TRBV28 with TRBJ2-3; 12 bases line up with TRBD2. This CDR3 is 14 amino acids long. The germline CDR1 and CDR2 sequences are MDHEN and SYDVKM. The junction had 3 bases not matched to a gene; V was cut back by 8 bases and J by 3 bases. The CDR3 region is CASQLAGGTDTQYF. CDR3 nucleotides: TGTGCCAGCCAACTAGCGGGGGGAACAGATACGCAGTATTTT.

This chain connects TRBV19 to TRBJ2-3; maybe TRBD2 (7 bases). The CDR3 runs to 15 residues. Trimming shortened V by 2 bases and J by 3 bases, and 12 bases separated the two germline ends. The V gene's germline CDR1 is LNHDA and CDR2 SQIVND (reference sequence). CDR3: CASSIRGGATDTQYF. The CDR3 bases are TGTGCCAGTAGTATAAGGGGGGGGGCGACAGATACGCAGTATTTT.

This clone was seen once. V and J are TRBV19 and TRBJ2-7; TRBD1 matches at 9 bases. This CDR3 has 14 residues. Germline assignment: CDR1 LNHDA and CDR2 SQIVND (reference sequence). J was trimmed by 7 bases and V by 9 bases; bases with no gene match: 13. CDR3 in DNA: TGTGCCAGCAGGACCACCGGGACAGGGAGTGAGCAGTACTTC. It translates to CASRTTGTGSEQYF.

V is TRBV3-1 (or the pseudogene TRBV3-2) and J is TRBJ2-1, with 9 nucleotides matching TRBD2. Germline V lookup: CDR1 LGHDT, CDR2 YNNKEL (reference sequence). This CDR3 has 17 residues. V lost 2 bases and J lost 6; bases outside the gene matches: 11. The CDR3 DNA reads TGTGCCAGCAGCCAATTCCTGCGGACTAGCGAATTCAATGAGCAGTTCTTC. Encoded protein: CASSQFLRTSEFNEQFF.

In regard to this clone: This CDR3 is also generated by other DNA sequences in the sample. This chain links TRBV19 with TRBJ2-5, with D possibly being TRBD2 (5 bases). The CDR3 runs 14 residues. Trimming took off 4 bases at V and 2 bases at J, with 11 bases between the two ends. CDR1 and CDR2 (germline): LNHDA, SQIVND (reference sequence). The CDR3 loop is CASSKPGMQETQYF. The CDR3 coding sequence is TGTGCCAGTAGTAAGCCGGGGATGCAAGAGACCCAGTACTTC.

The chain combines TRBV6-4 with TRBJ2-5; 9 bases align to TRBD1. The J segment lost 3 bases and the V segment lost 8 bases, leaving 25 bases of the junction unmatched. CDR1 is MRHNA, CDR2 SNTAGT, per germline. The CDR3 loop spans 20 amino acids. CDR3 region: CASVKVLWTGAIPSKETQYF. The CDR3 coding sequence is TGTGCCAGCGTTAAAGTGTTGTGGACAGGGGCCATCCCGTCCAAAGAGACCCAGTACTTC.

CDR3: CASDRTASSYEQYF. The CDR3 DNA reads TGTGCCAGTGACCGGACTGCCAGCTCCTACGAGCAGTACTTC. This chain uses TRBV2 with TRBJ2-7; D is possibly TRBD2 (5 bases). V lost 9 bases to trimming and J lost 0 bases, with 15 bases between them. The CDR3 consists of 14 residues. In germline, CDR1 is SNHLY, CDR2 FYNNEI.

This chain joins TRBV24-1 and TRBJ1-1; D may be TRBD1 (5 bases). The germline CDR1 and CDR2 sequences are KGHDR and SFDVKD. The CDR3 totals 15 residues. Trimming cost V 3 bases and J 0 bases, with 10 bases left between them. CDR3 region: CATSDPGLMNTEAFF. The CDR3 DNA reads TGTGCCACCAGTGATCCGGGACTTATGAACACTGAAGCTTTCTTT.

The chain couples TRBV6-1 to TRBJ1-2; 8 bases match TRBD1. The CDR3 length is 16 residues. CDR1 and CDR2 (germline): MNHNS, SASEGT. Unmatched junction bases numbered 14, after V lost 6 bases and J lost 5 bases. CDR3 sequence (DNA): TGTGCCAGCAGAGAACAACCGACAGGGGAAGTATATGGCTACACCTTC. Protein: CASREQPTGEVYGYTF.

The genes are TRBV23-1 and TRBJ1-5; D possibly corresponds to TRBD1 (5 bases). TRBV23-1 is marked as an open reading frame, function uncertain. The ends were cut back, 2 bases at V and 0 bases at J, with 14 bases in the middle. This CDR3 comprises 17 residues. CDR3 sequence: CASSQNGGSYSNQPQHF. DNA of the CDR3: TGCGCCAGCAGTCAAAACGGGGGAAGCTATAGCAATCAGCCCCAGCATTTT.

This chain uses TRBV6-5 with TRBJ2-1, with 10 bases matching TRBD1. The V segment lost 6 bases and the J segment 6 bases; nucleotides outside the gene matches: 8. The germline CDR1 and CDR2 sequences are MNHEY and SVGAGI. The CDR3 is 15 residues long. The CDR3 DNA sequence: TGTGCCAGCAGAAACACGGACAGGGGGGGCAATGAGCAGTTCTTC. Its translation is CASRNTDRGGNEQFF.

Written as DNA, the CDR3 is TGTGCCAGCAGCTTTCCGGGAAATTCACCCCTCCACTTT. This encodes CASSFPGNSPLHF. V is TRBV7-2 and J is TRBJ1-6; the D is unclear. Trimming removed 3 bases at V and 7 bases at J, with 7 bases between. This CDR3 comprises 13 residues. Germline assignment: CDR1 SGHTA and CDR2 FQGNSA. Together with reference TRBV7-2 and TRBJ1-6, the CDR3 gives the full variable domain: GAGVSQSPSNKVTEKGKDVELRCDPISGHTALYWYRQSLGQGLEFLIYFQGNSAPDKSGLPSDRFSAERTGGSVSTLTIQRTQQEDSAVYLCASSFPGNSPLHFGNGTRLTVT.

Only one count was recorded for this clone. V gene TRBV30 combines with J gene TRBJ1-2; perhaps TRBD1 as D (6 bases). Trimming shortened V by 2 bases and J by 2 bases, and 9 bases separated the two germline ends. The CDR3 is 13 amino acids. Germline CDR1 and CDR2: GTSNPN and SVGIG (reference sequence). The CDR3 sequence: CAWSSTGNYGYTF. The CDR3 DNA follows: TGTGCCTGGAGTTCTACAGGGAACTATGGCTACACCTTC. Drawing the rest from reference TRBV30 and TRBJ1-2, the complete variable domain is SQTIHQWPATLVQPVGSPLSLECTVEGTSNPNLYWYRQAAGRGLQLLFYSVGIGQISSEVPQNLSASRPQDRQFILSSKKLLLSDSGFYLCAWSSTGNYGYTFGSGTRLTVV.

The rearrangement uses TRBV6-5 and TRBJ1-4; a weak D match, TRBD1 (5 bases). V lost 5 bases, J lost 7 bases, and 17 bases lay in between. Germline V gives CDR1 MNHEY, CDR2 SVGAGI. The CDR3 sequence is 15 residues long. The CDR3 reads CASSRDFSSSEKLFF. CDR3 in DNA: TGTGCCAGCAGTCGGGACTTTAGTAGTAGTGAAAAACTGTTTTTT.

The genes are TRBV28 and TRBJ1-2; 8 bases map to TRBD1. V lost 6 bases and J lost 4; bases outside the gene matches: 7. The CDR3 is made up of 14 amino acids. Germline V gene data show CDR1 as MDHEN and CDR2 as SYDVKM. DNA for the CDR3: TGTGCCAGCAGGCCGGGACAGGCCCTCTATGGCTACACCTTC. It codes for CASRPGQALYGYTF.

V gene TRBV19 combines with J gene TRBJ1-1; D is undetermined. Germline-derived CDR1 and CDR2 are LNHDA and SQIVND (reference sequence). V lost 7 bases and J 6 bases, leaving 12 bases between the germline ends. The CDR3 spans 12 residues. As DNA, the CDR3 is TGTGCCAGTACCGAACGTCGGTCTGAAGCTTTCTTT. Its protein product is CASTERRSEAFF.

The chain carries TRBV2 and TRBJ1-6; 12 positions agree with TRBD1. Trimming at V came to 5 bases and at J to 9 bases, leaving 5 bases not matched to a gene. There are 15 residues in the CDR3. Germline V gives CDR1 SNHLY, CDR2 FYNNEI. The CDR3 nucleotides read TGTGCCAGCAGTACCACGGGACAGGGGGCTTCACCCCTCCACTTT. Protein sequence: CASSTTGQGASPLHF.

The V call is TRBV19, the J call TRBJ2-7; TRBD1 aligns across 7 bases. The CDR3 covers 14 residues. Unmatched junction bases numbered 7, after V lost 3 bases and J lost 5 bases. Germline V gene data show CDR1 as LNHDA and CDR2 as SQIVND (reference sequence). The CDR3 spells CASSMPDRANEQYF. CDR3 nucleotide sequence: TGTGCCAGTAGTATGCCAGACAGGGCCAACGAGCAGTACTTC.

Worth noting for this clone: The same CDR3 also results from other DNA sequences found in this sample. For the CDR3, the DNA is TGTGCCAGTAGTATACTGAGCTCCTATAATTCACCCCTCCACTTT. It is translated as CASSILSSYNSPLHF. V usage is TRBV19 and J usage is TRBJ1-6; D is ambiguous. Germline values: CDR1 LNHDA, CDR2 SQIVND (reference sequence). V was shortened by 2 bases and J by 0 bases, with 5 bases between the two germline ends. The CDR3 is 15 amino acids. The full variable domain, rest sourced from reference TRBV19 and TRBJ1-6, is DGGITQSPKYLFRKEGQNVTLSCEQNLNHDAMYWYRQDPGQGLRLIYYSQIVNDFQKGDIAEGYSVSREKKESFPLTVTSAQKNPTAFYLCASSILSSYNSPLHFGNGTRLTVT.